The entry below describes one TCR beta chain. This specimen belongs to a study of blood T cell repertoires in COVID-19. For the study at large: Donors in the United States, Italy and Spain gave samples during acute or convalescent COVID-19. T cells, B-cell-depleted T cells, or PBMCs supplied cDNA or gDNA.

In the original workflow: Researchers report that nucleated cell counts were estimated from reference gene primer amplification. The repertoire was sequenced with immunoSEQ multiplex PCR; TCRdb's copy has only in-frame clones and lacks some. That table furnishes V, J and clone size, whereas the DNA furnished D and trimming. This table holds roughly 98,000 clones, around 94% found once. The length of the CDR3 is 15 residues. The germline gives CDR1 MDHEN, CDR2 SYDVKM. Germline trimming cut 6 bases from V and 6 bases from J; bases unmatched to any gene: 8. The specimen was peripheral blood. The clonotype originates from a woman aged 60-75 years with active COVID-19. This chain connects TRBV28 to TRBJ1-6; TRBD1 agrees at 7 bases. This CDR3 is CASRTSDRLNSPLHF. The DNA for the CDR3 is TGTGCCAGCAGGACCTCGGACAGGCTTAATTCACCCCTCCACTTT.